This T cell receptor (beta chain) was identified during a study of blood T cell repertoires in COVID-19. Study at large: Samples taken during acute and convalescent COVID-19 were collected in the United States, Italy and Spain.

V was pared by 7 bases and J by 7 bases, with 17 bases between. The CDR3 is 14 amino acids. Categorization into cohorts depended on clinical history that participants reported. Two consecutive negative NP/OP PCR tests, clearance, or resolved symptoms defined Cohort 3 recovery. The authors' processing: How many nucleated cells were present was estimated from reference gene primer amplification. The table came from immunoSEQ multiplex PCR; TCRdb's copy has only in-frame clones and leaves some out. That table furnishes V, J and clone size, whereas the DNA furnished D and trimming. The sample holds a few hundred thousand clones, about 88% seen once.

What was sequenced was PBMCs or T cells enriched from blood (not recorded which). The chain has TRBV23-1 and TRBJ1-5; D not certain. TRBV23-1 is an ORF; its function is uncertain. The receptor's source is a woman in her forties or fifties who had recovered from COVID-19. CDR3 nucleotide sequence: TGCGCCAGCACCCTCGGGGAGGAGGGACAGCCCCAGCATTTT. Translating it yields CASTLGEEGQPQHF.